A selection of T cell receptor beta chains follows, all from one sample in a study of identical twins. TCRdb re-derived calls from the 5' RACE reads in MiXCR, one entry per CDR3 protein. Here the sample spans under 1 million distinct CDR3 sequences, more than 9% being singletons. The sample also formed part of further work on yellow fever vaccine responses in identical twins.

Sequenced: PBMCs. The receptors come from a woman younger than 30 in good health. The CDR3 runs from the conserved cysteine through the conserved F or W. D genes are given only for firm matches. Only some rows state a clone size, as once, few, many or a class for expanded clones.

v_gene	abundance	len	j_gene	d_gene	CDR3nt	CDR3aa
TRBV28	many	15	TRBJ2-2	TRBD2	TGTGCCAGCAGCCCGGGACTAGCGGGAGCCGGGGAGCTGTTTTTT	CASSPGLAGAGELFF
TRBV14	many	13	TRBJ2-2	-	TGTGCCAGCAGCCAGCAAGGATCGGGGGAGCTGTTTTTT	CASSQQGSGELFF
TRBV3-1	few	16	TRBJ2-1	TRBD2	TGTGCCAGCAGCCAACTCAAGGGAGGGGCCTACAATGAGCAGTTCTTC	CASSQLKGGAYNEQFF
TRBV7-9	-	16	TRBJ2-7	TRBD2	TGTGCCAGCAGCTTAGGAGAGCGGGAGGGGGCCTACGAGCAGTACTTC	CASSLGEREGAYEQYF
TRBV5-1	few	13	TRBJ1-4	-	TGCGCCACTCGTGAAACAACTAATGAAAAACTGTTTTTT	CATRETTNEKLFF
TRBV6-5	-	16	TRBJ2-7	-	TGTGCCAGCAGTTACTCCCCAAGACAGTTACCCTACGAGCAGTACTTC	CASSYSPRQLPYEQYF
TRBV29-1	many	14	TRBJ2-2	-	TGCAGCGCTCGAGGGGACGTGAACACCGGGGAGCTGTTTTTT	CSARGDVNTGELFF
TRBV6-1	many	13	TRBJ1-2	TRBD1	TGTGCCAGCAGTGAGGGGACAGGACGGGGCTACACCTTC	CASSEGTGRGYTF
TRBV7-9	few	16	TRBJ1-6	-	TGTGCCAGCAGCCCCTCTTGGGGGTTAGTTAATTCACCCCTCCACTTT	CASSPSWGLVNSPLHF
TRBV2	-	12	TRBJ1-4	-	TGTGCCAGCAGTGGACAGAAAGAAAAACTGTTTTTT	CASSGQKEKLFF
TRBV24-1	-	13	TRBJ2-1	-	TGTGCCACCACGGGATCTTTCCACAATGAGCAGTTCTTC	CATTGSFHNEQFF
TRBV5-6	few	12	TRBJ2-1	-	TGTGCCAGCACCTATAGGGTGGATGAGCAGTTCTTC	CASTYRVDEQFF
TRBV20-1	-	15	TRBJ2-1	-	TGCAGTGCTAGAGACGGTGGGGGACCCTCAAATGAGCAGTTCTTC	CSARDGGGPSNEQFF
TRBV4-1	-	13	TRBJ2-1	-	TGCGCCAGCATCTCGGACTCCCACAATGAGCAGTTCTTC	CASISDSHNEQFF
TRBV29-1	many	16	TRBJ2-1	-	TGCAGCGTTGAAACGGGACACTCTTTCTCCTACAATGAGCAGTTCTTC	CSVETGHSFSYNEQFF
TRBV5-1	many	12	TRBJ2-7	-	TGCGCCAGCAGCTTGAATCCCTACGAGCAGTACTTC	CASSLNPYEQYF
TRBV20-1	few	15	TRBJ2-3	TRBD2	TGCAGTGCGCCCCTAGCGGGGAGGAGCACAGATACGCAGTATTTT	CSAPLAGRSTDTQYF
TRBV6-5	-	13	TRBJ2-3	-	TGTGCCAGCAGTTACATTTGGGGGGATACGCAGTATTTT	CASSYIWGDTQYF
TRBV10-3	-	18	TRBJ1-6	TRBD1	TGTGCCATCAGTGGACCCGGACAGGGGGGGACCTATAATTCACCCCTCCACTTT	CAISGPGQGGTYNSPLHF
TRBV5-6	-	17	TRBJ2-5	-	TGTGCCAGCAGCCACGAAACAGGGGGGGCGCACCAAGAGACCCAGTACTTC	CASSHETGGAHQETQYF
TRBV10-2	few	14	TRBJ1-2	TRBD1	TGCGCCAGCAGTGAGTCTCGACAGGGTGTTCGCTACACCTTC	CASSESRQGVRYTF
TRBV5-8	few	14	TRBJ1-6	TRBD1	TGTGCCAGCAGCGAGTTGGACAGGGCTAAGCCCCTCCACTTT	CASSELDRAKPLHF
TRBV4-1	many	16	TRBJ1-5	-	TGCGCCAGCAGCCAAGGAGTGGGGGGTAGCAATCAGCCCCAGCATTTT	CASSQGVGGSNQPQHF
TRBV3-1	few	15	TRBJ1-6	-	TGTGCCAGCAGCCAAGATCTGGGGGGGCGTTCACCCCTCCACTTT	CASSQDLGGRSPLHF
TRBV28	many	14	TRBJ2-3	-	TGTGCCAGCAGCCCGAGGGGTCACCCAGATACGCAGTATTTT	CASSPRGHPDTQYF
TRBV20-1	few	12	TRBJ1-1	TRBD1	TGCAGTGTAAACAGGGGTTTCACTGAAGCTTTCTTT	CSVNRGFTEAFF
TRBV20-1	-	14	TRBJ1-3	-	TGCAGTGCTAGAGATTCGGACCCCCCATACACCATATATTTT	CSARDSDPPYTIYF
TRBV20-1	few	12	TRBJ2-1	-	TGCAGTGCTTCTCCCCCGGGGCTCAAGCAGTTCTTC	CSASPPGLKQFF
TRBV7-9	few	14	TRBJ2-1	TRBD2	TGTGCCAGCCTCGGACTAGCGGGAAACAATGAGCAGTTCTTC	CASLGLAGNNEQFF
TRBV10-3	few	14	TRBJ1-2	TRBD1	TGTGCCATCGCGCGGACAGGGGGCGCAGATGGCTACACCTTC	CAIARTGGADGYTF
TRBV11-3	many	21	TRBJ2-1	TRBD2	TGTGCCAGCAGCTCCGGTTCTATCAGACTAGCGGGGCACCCGTCCTACAATGAGCAGTTCTTC	CASSSGSIRLAGHPSYNEQFF
TRBV12-3/TRBV12-4	many	15	TRBJ2-2	TRBD1	TGTGCCAGCATCCTAGGGGGCGGTGGCACCGGGGAGCTGTTTTTT	CASILGGGGTGELFF
TRBV5-1	many	14	TRBJ1-2	TRBD1	TGCGCCAGCAGCTCCACAGGGGGCGCGTATGGCTACACCTTC	CASSSTGGAYGYTF
TRBV28	-	15	TRBJ2-1	TRBD2	TGTGCCAGCAGCCTAGCGGGGGTCTCGGCCAGTGAGCAGTTCTTC	CASSLAGVSASEQFF
TRBV12-3/TRBV12-4	few	13	TRBJ1-5	-	TGTGCCAGCAGCCGACATAGCAATCAGCCCCAGCATTTT	CASSRHSNQPQHF
TRBV20-1	-	12	TRBJ1-4	-	TGCAGTGCTCCTCGGGGTAATGAAAAACTGTTTTTT	CSAPRGNEKLFF
TRBV24-1	few	17	TRBJ2-1	TRBD2	TGTGCCACCAGTGACTCCCCTAGCGGGAAATCCTACAATGAGCAGTTCTTC	CATSDSPSGKSYNEQFF
TRBV7-9	-	16	TRBJ2-1	TRBD2	TGTGCCAGCAGTCTACTAGCGGGACCACGCTACAATGAGCAGTTCTTC	CASSLLAGPRYNEQFF
TRBV6-5	few	14	TRBJ1-1	-	TGTGCCAGCAGTTACTATCGGGCGAGCACTGAAGCTTTCTTT	CASSYYRASTEAFF
TRBV19	few	14	TRBJ2-1	-	TGTGCCAGTAGTATGGGGACAACATACAATGAGCAGTTCTTC	CASSMGTTYNEQFF
TRBV12-3/TRBV12-4	many	15	TRBJ2-6	-	TGTGCCAGCAGTTTTGGCGGGACTGGGGCCAACGTCCTGACTTTC	CASSFGGTGANVLTF